This TCR beta chain came from a study of T cell repertoires in cytomegalovirus infection. This clonotype was seen more than once but under ten times. Its cognate antigen is unknown. Study findings and constraints: The ex vivo response was dominated by HLA-C-restricted CMV-specific TCR beta clonotypes.

MiXCR, run by TCRdb on the reads, gives a single entry per CDR3 protein. The table has some 800,000 distinct CDR3 sequences, under 35% seen once. Trimming took off 1 base at V and 1 base at J, with 12 bases between the two ends. Germline loops: CDR1 SEHNR, CDR2 FQNEAQ (reference sequence). The CDR3 totals 16 residues. V is TRBV7-9 and J is TRBJ2-3; the D gene is possibly TRBD1 (6 bases). The source of this sequence is a human donor in good health (CMV status not recorded). Some clones in this sample may be carry-over from other donors' samples. The sequencing used cultured CD8+ T cells from PBMCs, collected from culture after CMV antigen stimulation. CDR3 in amino acids: CASSLGGLDRTDTQYF. CDR3 DNA sequence: TGTGCCAGCAGCTTAGGGGGGCTAGATCGCACAGATACGCAGTATTTT.